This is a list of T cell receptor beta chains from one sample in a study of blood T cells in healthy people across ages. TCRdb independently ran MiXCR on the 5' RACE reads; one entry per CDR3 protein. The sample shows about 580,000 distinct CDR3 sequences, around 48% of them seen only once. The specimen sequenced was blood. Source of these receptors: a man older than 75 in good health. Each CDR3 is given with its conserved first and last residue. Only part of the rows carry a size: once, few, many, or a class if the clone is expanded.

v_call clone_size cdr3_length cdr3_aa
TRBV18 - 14 CASSQGPSYNEQFF
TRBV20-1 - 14 CSAPSGGDYNEQFF
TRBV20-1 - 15 CSARGGRAGGYEQYF
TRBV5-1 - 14 CASRAEAQNTEAFF
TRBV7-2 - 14 CASSLQFEGEPQHF
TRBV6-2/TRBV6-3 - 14 CASGTQPPAYEQYF
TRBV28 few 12 CASSLYSHGYTF
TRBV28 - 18 CASSPTLGRGYNTDTQYF
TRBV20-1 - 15 CSAPPRAGLSYEQYF
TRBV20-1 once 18 CSARDPTGPDATNEKLFF
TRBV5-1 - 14 CASLRDSHTDTQYF
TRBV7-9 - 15 CASSLRQGAFYEQYF
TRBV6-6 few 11 CAAGSTDTQYF
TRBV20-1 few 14 CSAALTGALHEQFF
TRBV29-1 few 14 CSVDGTSGVSEQFF
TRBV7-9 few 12 CASSFGNQPQHF
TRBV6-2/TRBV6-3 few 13 CASSPDRVRGYTF
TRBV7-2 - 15 CASSLVGLVGYEQYF
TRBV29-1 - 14 CSAVRQLNAYEQYF
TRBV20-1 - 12 CSAREGTDTQYF
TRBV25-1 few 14 CASSGRQPNYGYTF
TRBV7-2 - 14 CASSLVRGSGEQYF
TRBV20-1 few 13 CSVWRGTAYEQYF
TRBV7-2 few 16 CASRLAGGPEGETQFF
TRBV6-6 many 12 CASSYSLSEQYF
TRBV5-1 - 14 CASSLRPENTEAFF
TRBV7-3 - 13 CASSPHIICAQHF
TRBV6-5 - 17 CASSWTGTGSGANVLTF
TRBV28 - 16 CASSHTGIPSTDTQYF
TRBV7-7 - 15 CASSLLAGQDNEQFF
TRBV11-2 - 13 CASSWSNGYEQYF
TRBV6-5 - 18 CASSYSGRDGGFGSPLHF
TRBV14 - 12 CASSPGPIDQYF
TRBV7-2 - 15 CASSSATGFSYEQYF
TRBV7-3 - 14 CASSVTHEGGGYTF
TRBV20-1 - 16 CSARNGQGGRNYGYTF
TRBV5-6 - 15 CASRTAGTGEETQYF
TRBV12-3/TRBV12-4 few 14 CASSRTRPPYEQYF
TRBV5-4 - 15 CASSFWADPGDTQYF
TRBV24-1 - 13 CATSDLSPYEQYF
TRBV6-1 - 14 CASGGRWTDTEAFF
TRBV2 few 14 CASTRQAYSYEQYF
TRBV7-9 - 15 CASSFDGPGANVLTF
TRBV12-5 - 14 CARLVEPFSYEQYF
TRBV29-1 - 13 CSVPGQVNTKAFF
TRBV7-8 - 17 CTSSLSRLAGWGETQYF
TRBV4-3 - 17 CASSQDRNVGPYNEQFF
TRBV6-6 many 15 CASSNLAGGYNEQFF
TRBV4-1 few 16 CASSQDTGGISYEQYF
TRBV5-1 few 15 CASSPQGAPYNEQFF
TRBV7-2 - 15 CASSLEGWRGGEQFF
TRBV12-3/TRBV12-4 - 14 CASSPGTGSHGYTF
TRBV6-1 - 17 CASRDPGTGAKDSPLHF
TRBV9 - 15 CASSVEAGVRDTQYF
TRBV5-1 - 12 CASSARSYGYTF